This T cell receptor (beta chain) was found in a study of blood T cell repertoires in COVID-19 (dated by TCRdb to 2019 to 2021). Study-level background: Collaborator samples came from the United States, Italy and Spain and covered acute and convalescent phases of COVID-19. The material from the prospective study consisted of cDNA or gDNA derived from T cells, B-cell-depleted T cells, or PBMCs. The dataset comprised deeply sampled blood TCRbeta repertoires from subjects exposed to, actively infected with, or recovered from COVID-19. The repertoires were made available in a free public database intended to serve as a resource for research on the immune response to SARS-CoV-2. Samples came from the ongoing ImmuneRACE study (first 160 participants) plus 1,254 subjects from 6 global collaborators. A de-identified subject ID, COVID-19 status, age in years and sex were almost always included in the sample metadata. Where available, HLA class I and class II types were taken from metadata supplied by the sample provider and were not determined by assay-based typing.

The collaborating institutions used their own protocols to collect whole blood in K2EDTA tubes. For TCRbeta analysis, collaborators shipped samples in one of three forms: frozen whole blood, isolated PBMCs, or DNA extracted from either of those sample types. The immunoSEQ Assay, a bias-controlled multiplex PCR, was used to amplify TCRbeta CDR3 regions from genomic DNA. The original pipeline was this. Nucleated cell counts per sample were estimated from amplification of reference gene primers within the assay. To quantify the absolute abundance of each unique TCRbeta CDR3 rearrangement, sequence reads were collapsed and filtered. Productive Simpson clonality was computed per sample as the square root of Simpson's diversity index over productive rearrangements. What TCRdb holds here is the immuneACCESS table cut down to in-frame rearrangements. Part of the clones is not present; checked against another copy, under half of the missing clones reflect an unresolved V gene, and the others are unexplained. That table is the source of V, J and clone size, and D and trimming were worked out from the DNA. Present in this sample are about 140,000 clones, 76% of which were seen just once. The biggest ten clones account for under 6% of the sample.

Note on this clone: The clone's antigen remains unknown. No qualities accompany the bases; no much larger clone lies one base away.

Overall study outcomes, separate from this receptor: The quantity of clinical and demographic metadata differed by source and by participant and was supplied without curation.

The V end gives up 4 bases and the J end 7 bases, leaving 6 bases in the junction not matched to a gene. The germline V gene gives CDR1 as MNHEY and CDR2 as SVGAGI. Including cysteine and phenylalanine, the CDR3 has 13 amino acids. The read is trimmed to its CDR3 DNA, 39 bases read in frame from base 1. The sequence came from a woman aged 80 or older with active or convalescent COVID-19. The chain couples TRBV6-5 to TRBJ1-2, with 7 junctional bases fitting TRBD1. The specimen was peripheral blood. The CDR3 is CASSLAAGGGYTF. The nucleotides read TGTGCCAGCAGTTTAGCCGCAGGGGGTGGCTACACCTTC.